These 6 T cell receptor beta chains originate from one sample sequenced in a study of CD8 T cells in Susac syndrome (dated by TCRdb to between 2018 and 2021). Libraries were constructed by the immunoSEQ multiplex PCR assay. RNA was extracted using the RNeasy kit, and about 0.5 to 1 ug of the RNA was reverse transcribed with random hexamers. TCRdb ran its own pipeline on the public reads, namely fastp trimming at Q25 and MiXCR clone calling, and kept in-frame beta chains. Each record represents a unique CDR3 protein, reported with the most common genes and DNA among its rows. Within this sample are fewer than 350,000 distinct CDR3 sequences, with about 91% of them counted one time only. The top ten constitute approximately 0.065% of the sample. The sequencing input was CD4+ T cells from PBMCs. These receptors were collected from a human donor with multiple sclerosis.

The V and J genes are TRBV18 and TRBJ2-1, with 8 bases lining up with TRBD2. The CDR3 covers 16 residues. Germline CDR1 reads KGHSH; CDR2 reads LQKENI. J lost 7 bases, V lost 3 bases, and 11 bases had no gene match. DNA of the CDR3: TGTGCCAGCTCACCTACCCGACTAGCGCTGAATAATGAGCAGTTCTTC. Translation gives CASSPTRLALNNEQFF.

V and J are TRBV29-1 and TRBJ2-2; D not certain. The germline V gene has CDR1 SQVTM and CDR2 ANQGSEA. The CDR3 has 13 amino acids. With 6 bases removed from V and 3 bases from J, the gap between germline ends came to 11 bases. This CDR3 is CSVSDGDTGELFF. CDR3 DNA sequence: TGCAGCGTATCGGACGGAGACACCGGGGAGCTGTTTTTT.

V is TRBV6-2 or TRBV6-3 and J is TRBJ2-6, with D unclear. Trimming shortened V by 6 bases and J by 2 bases, and 8 bases separated the two germline ends. The CDR3 extends over 14 amino acids. Germline V gene data show CDR1 as MNHEY and CDR2 as SVGEGT. Written as DNA, the CDR3 is TGTGCCAGCAGACCTTCAGCTGGGGCCAACGTCCTGACTTTC. It is translated as CASRPSAGANVLTF.

The rearrangement uses TRBV5-1 and TRBJ2-7; D might be TRBD2 (5 bases). Trimming left V 5 bases short and J 3 bases short, with 18 bases between. The germline gives CDR1 SGHRS, CDR2 YFSETQ. This CDR3 has 15 residues. The CDR3 reads CASRRAELGIYEQYF. The CDR3 DNA sequence: TGCGCCAGCAGGCGAGCGGAGCTTGGGATCTACGAGCAGTACTTC. Looking up the rest from reference TRBV5-1 and TRBJ2-7 gives the full variable domain: KAGVTQTPRYLIKTRGQQVTLSCSPISGHRSVSWYQQTPGQGLQFLFEYFSETQRNKGNFPGRFSGRQFSNSRSEMNVSTLELGDSALYLCASRRAELGIYEQYFGPGTRLTVT.

The chain joins TRBV6-5 to TRBJ1-4, with TRBD1 matching over 9 bases. CDR1 and CDR2 from the germline V gene are MNHEY and SVGAGI. V shed 2 bases and J 7 bases; nucleotides not matched to a gene: 5. The CDR3 covers 15 residues. CDR3 DNA: TGTGCCAGCAGTTACGACAGGGGGAAGGGTGAAAAACTGTTTTTT. This gives the protein CASSYDRGKGEKLFF.

The chain recombines TRBV9 with TRBJ1-1; TRBD1 might be the D (5 bases). CDR3 size: 15 residues. Trimming pared 2 bases from V and 5 bases from J, leaving 16 bases between. Germline V lookup: CDR1 SGDLS, CDR2 YYNGEE. DNA for the CDR3: TGTGCCAGCAGCGTGGCCCCAGGGCCGGGAACTGAAGCTTTCTTT. It codes for CASSVAPGPGTEAFF.